This section outlines one T cell receptor (beta chain) sequence together with its context. This clone's antigen is unknown. No quality values exist for individual bases; no much larger clone is one base distant. Synthetic TCR analog templates were spiked into each PCR to estimate absolute template abundance from read counts. Using the immunoSEQ assay, TCRbeta CDR3 regions were amplified from genomic DNA with bias-controlled V and J gene primers. Rearranged TCRbeta segments were sequenced at approximately 20X coverage. Per the source publication's procedure: Clustering was used to correct sequencing errors, and CDR3s were annotated against IMGT to assign V, D and J genes. Only productive TCRbeta rearrangements were used in downstream analyses, excluding out-of-frame or stop-codon sequences. Clonality was calculated as one minus the Shannon entropy normalized by the log of the number of unique productive sequences. Fisher's exact test with Benjamini-Hochberg correction, at a threshold of adjusted p below 0.01, was used to find clones that differed between time points or between blood and tumor. TCRdb limited this immuneACCESS table to in-frame rearrangements with V and J called. A share of clones is missing; checked studies link under half to unresolved V genes, and the rest is unexplained. V, J and clone size derive from that table, while D and trimming were established from the DNA sequence. In this sample the table shows around 30,000 clones, 80% of which occur a single time. The ten largest make up around 2% of the sample.

This record belongs to a study of PD-L1 blockade in urothelial cancer (TCRdb year 2017). Looking at the study overall: All patients started therapy around 2014 and received atezolizumab 1,200 mg intravenously every 3 weeks. About 90% of the roughly 30 patients were males with bladder-origin urothelial cancer, and about 65% of the 29 reported a prior smoking history. Patients had an ECOG performance status of 0 or 1 and had received between 0 and 3 prior chemotherapy regimens. Blood samples were analyzed 3 weeks after the start of treatment (second dose) and 6 weeks after the start of treatment. Blood samples gave median yields of around 140,000 T cells and 80,000 or so unique TCRs, along with a median clonality of about 0.084. An exploratory multi-omic analysis was conducted of the somatic, immune and clinical correlates of response to PD-L1 blockade with atezolizumab in urothelial cancer. Pretreatment tumor samples and matched peripheral blood, collected serially before and after atezolizumab treatment, underwent TCR sequencing. Progression-free survival longer than 6 months counted as durable clinical benefit, and TCR features were additionally tested against both progression-free and overall survival. Whole exome sequencing and RNA sequencing of pretreatment tumors were performed alongside TCR sequencing in the same patients. Under ten patients achieved durable clinical benefit and about 19 did not. Twenty-nine patients had pretreatment blood TCR-seq, some 25 had at least one posttreatment blood collection, and some 25 had tumor TCR-seq.

The cohort comprised fewer than 35 patients with locally advanced or metastatic urothelial carcinoma treated at Memorial Sloan Kettering on a trial protocol. Peripheral blood mononuclear cells were collected pretreatment and during treatment, with between 1 and 8 total time points per patient. The Qiagen DNeasy Blood extraction kit was used to purify genomic DNA from total PBMCs and tumor samples. PBMCs were collected pretreatment and during treatment, and were isolated and stored as previously described. Results the study describes overall, beyond this receptor: Greater expansion of tumor-associated TCR clones in peripheral blood 3 weeks after the start of treatment was observed in patients with durable benefit (n of about 20, p = 0.022). Improved progression-free and overall survival was found to be associated with pretreatment peripheral blood TCR clonality below the median. Small sample size (n ≈ 27) and many exploratory analyses mean the results are intended to be hypothesis-generating.

The source of this sequence is a man aged 50 to 60 with urothelial cancer. This specimen was PBMCs, taken around atezolizumab (anti-PD-L1) treatment.

The encoded CDR3 is CASSSQGTNTGELFF. The DNA reads as follows: TGCGCCAGCAGCTCTCAGGGTACGAACACCGGGGAGCTGTTTTTT. Here the chain combines TRBV5-1 and TRBJ2-2, and TRBD1 may be the D gene, going by 5 matching bases. The CDR1 and CDR2 encoded by the germline V gene are SGHRS and YFSETQ. The CDR3 sequence holds 15 residues, the cysteine and phenylalanine included. CDR3 DNA only is kept here, 45 bases in frame from base 1. V and J lose 3 bases and 0 bases, and a span of 9 bases separates them.